This T cell receptor beta chain was retrieved from a study of T-cell reconstitution after alpha-beta-depleted transplantation in children. General study points: The authors attributed T-cell counts and diversity one year after transplant mostly to newly produced T cells. As was reported, about two months after transplant, alpha-beta T cells came from several hundred expanded graft clones.

During its preparation, the TCRbeta library received unique molecular identifiers. TCRdb fed the PCR reads into MiXCR, producing one record per CDR3 protein. The table lists 400,000 to 450,000 distinct CDR3 sequences, over 40% of them singletons. The CDR3 runs to 16 residues. Germline CDR1 is SGHVS and CDR2 is FQNEAQ. V was pared by 4 bases and J by 2 bases, with 18 bases between. With respect to this clonotype: Its matching antigen is unknown.

This sequence originates from a girl aged 2-10 years with aplastic anemia, due to receive a stem cell transplant. The rearrangement uses TRBV7-8 and TRBJ2-7, with a tentative D call TRBD2 (7 bases). Sample: PBMCs, taken before TCRalphabeta/CD19-depleted stem cell transplant. The CDR3 coding sequence is TGTGCCAGCAGCTCCCAGTCGGGGGGCAGTCCCTACGAGCAGTACTTC. Its protein product is CASSSQSGGSPYEQYF.